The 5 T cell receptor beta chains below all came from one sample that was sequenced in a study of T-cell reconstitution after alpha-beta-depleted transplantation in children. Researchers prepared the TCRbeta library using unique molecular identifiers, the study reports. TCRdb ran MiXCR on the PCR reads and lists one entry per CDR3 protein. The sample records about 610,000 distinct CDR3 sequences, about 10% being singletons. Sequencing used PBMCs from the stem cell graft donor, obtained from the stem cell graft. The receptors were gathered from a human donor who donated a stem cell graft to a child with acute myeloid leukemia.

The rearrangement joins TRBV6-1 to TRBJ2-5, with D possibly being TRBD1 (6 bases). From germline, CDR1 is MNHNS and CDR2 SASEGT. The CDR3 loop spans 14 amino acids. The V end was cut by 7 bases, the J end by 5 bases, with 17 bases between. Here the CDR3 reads CASTRQEGRETQYF. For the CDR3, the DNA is TGTGCCAGCACCAGACAGGAAGGGCGGGAGACCCAGTACTTC.

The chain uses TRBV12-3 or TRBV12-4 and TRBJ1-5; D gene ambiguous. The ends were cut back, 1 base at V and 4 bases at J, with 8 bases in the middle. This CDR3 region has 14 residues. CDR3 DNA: TGTGCCAGCAGTTTAGTAGGGTTAAATCAGCCCCAGCATTTT. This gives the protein CASSLVGLNQPQHF.

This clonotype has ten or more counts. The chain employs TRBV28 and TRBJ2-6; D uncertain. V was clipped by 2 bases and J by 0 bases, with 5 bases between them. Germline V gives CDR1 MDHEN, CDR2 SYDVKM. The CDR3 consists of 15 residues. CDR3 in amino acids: CASSLPLSGANVLTF. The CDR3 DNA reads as TGTGCCAGCAGTTTACCCCTCTCTGGGGCCAACGTCCTGACTTTC.

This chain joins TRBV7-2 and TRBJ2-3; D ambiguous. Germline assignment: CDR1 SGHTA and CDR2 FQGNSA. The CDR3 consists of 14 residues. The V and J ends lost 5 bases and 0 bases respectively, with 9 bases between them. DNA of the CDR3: TGTGCCAGCAGCCCAGACGCGAGCACAGATACGCAGTATTTT. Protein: CASSPDASTDTQYF.

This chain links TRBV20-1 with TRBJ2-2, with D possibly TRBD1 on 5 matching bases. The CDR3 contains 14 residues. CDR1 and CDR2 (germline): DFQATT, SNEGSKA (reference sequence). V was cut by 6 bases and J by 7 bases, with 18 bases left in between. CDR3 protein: CSAAEGAFGGELFF. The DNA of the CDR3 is TGCAGTGCCGCCGAAGGGGCGTTCGGCGGGGAGCTGTTTTTT.